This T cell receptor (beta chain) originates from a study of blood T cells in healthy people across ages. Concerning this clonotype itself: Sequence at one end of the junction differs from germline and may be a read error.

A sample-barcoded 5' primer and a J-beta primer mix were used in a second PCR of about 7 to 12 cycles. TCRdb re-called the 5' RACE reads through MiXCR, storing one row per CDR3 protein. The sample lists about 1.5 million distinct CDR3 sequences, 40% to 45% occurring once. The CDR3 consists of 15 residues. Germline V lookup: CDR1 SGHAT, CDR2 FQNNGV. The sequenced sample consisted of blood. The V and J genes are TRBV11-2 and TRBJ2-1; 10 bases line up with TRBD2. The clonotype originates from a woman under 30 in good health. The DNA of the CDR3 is TGTGCCAGCAGCTTACTAGCGGGAGACTACCATGAGCAGTTCTTC. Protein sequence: CASSLLAGDYHEQFF.